These 7 T cell receptor beta chains share one sample of origin, sequenced in a study of T cells in Graves' hyperthyroidism and ophthalmopathy. Amplified TCR beta CDR3 regions derived from RNA transcripts. The study used the HTBI primer set for a first-round RT-PCR of the TCR CDR3. TCRdb recomputed calls from the multiplex PCR reads with MiXCR, one row per CDR3 protein. This table has over 450,000 distinct CDR3 sequences, roughly 14% appearing once. Sequencing used blood. The receptors originated from a young woman with Graves' hyperthyroidism.

This clonotype was seen more than once but under ten times. The V call is TRBV24-1, the J call TRBJ2-3; TRBD2 aligns across 8 bases. V trimming: 2 bases; J trimming: 4 bases; junction bases outside the gene matches: 7. This CDR3 comprises 16 residues. Germline-derived CDR1 and CDR2 are KGHDR and SFDVKD. The CDR3 DNA sequence: TGTGCCACCAGTGATTCAGCGGGAGCATTCGCAGATACGCAGTATTTT. Its translation is CATSDSAGAFADTQYF.

About this clonotype itself: A clone one base away is much larger, so this may be a read error. The rearrangement joins TRBV30 to TRBJ2-1; D is uncertain. CDR3 length: 14 residues. The V gene's germline CDR1 is GTSNPN and CDR2 SVGIG (reference sequence). The chain's CDR3 is CAWSWKGGYNEHFF. The CDR3 nucleotides are TGTGCCTGGAGTTGGAAGGGTGGGTACAATGAGCATTTCTTC.

This clonotype was counted between two and nine times. This chain links TRBV12-5 with TRBJ2-2, with a weak D call TRBD2 (6 bases). This CDR3 has 21 residues. V was trimmed by 0 bases and J by 4 bases, leaving 27 bases between them. CDR1 and CDR2 (germline): LGHNT, FRNRAP. The CDR3 protein is CASGLVRGTQETLMVTGELFF. DNA for the CDR3: TGTGCTAGTGGTTTGGTACGCGGGACTCAGGAAACCCTTATGGTCACCGGGGAGCTGTTTTTT.

This clonotype was observed many times. This sequence joins TRBV19 and TRBJ1-4; 9 positions match TRBD1. The J segment lost 7 bases and the V segment lost 5 bases, leaving 2 bases of the junction unmatched. Germline V gene sequence: CDR1 LNHDA, CDR2 SQIVND (reference sequence). The CDR3 length is 13 residues. Here the CDR3 reads CASSRTGVEKLFF. CDR3 bases: TGTGCCAGTAGTCGGACAGGGGTTGAAAAACTGTTTTTT.

About this clonotype: Because the CDR3 is missing its conserved closing phenylalanine or tryptophan, this is likely a read error. The rearrangement links TRBV5-1 to TRBJ2-5, with 7 bases identical to TRBD1. The J segment lost 2 bases and the V segment lost 0 bases, leaving 7 bases of the junction unmatched. CDR1 is SGHRS and CDR2 is YFSETQ in the germline V gene. The CDR3 length is 16 residues. CDR3 DNA: TGCGCCAGCAGCTTGGGACAGGGCCGAGAGCAAGAGACCCAGTACCTC. Translated, it gives CASSLGQGREQETQYL.

Comment on this clonotype: One base away lies a much larger clone, so this may be a sequencing read error. This is likely a read error, given that the CDR3 carries no conserved phenylalanine or tryptophan at its end. The gene calls are TRBV7-2 and TRBJ2-3; unclear D gene. The length of the CDR3 is 14 residues. Trimming cost V 5 bases and J 3 bases, with 12 bases left between them. Germline assignment: CDR1 SGHTA and CDR2 FQGNSA. CDR3 protein: CASSPLLRTDTQYL. The CDR3 nucleotides are TGTGCCAGCAGCCCCCTCTTACGAACAGATACGCAGTATCTT.

The chain couples TRBV29-1 to TRBJ1-1, with D unclear. V shed 0 bases and J shed 11 bases, with 7 bases lying between them. CDR1 is SQVTM, CDR2 ANQGSEA, per germline. The CDR3 runs 10 residues. CDR3 sequence (DNA): TGCAGCGTTGAAGATCACGGGGCTTTCTTT. It specifies CSVEDHGAFF.